Here is one T cell receptor (beta chain) with its context. From germline, CDR1 is SNHLY and CDR2 FYNNEI. V gave up 11 bases and J gave up 6 bases; unmatched junction bases: 6. The CDR3 runs to 12 residues. After autologous stem cell transplantation all patients relapsed, and prior brentuximab vedotin exposure differed between cohorts. Libraries were prepared by immunoSEQ multiplex PCR; TCRdb keeps only in-frame clonotypes and omits some of them. In the table there are fewer than 15,000 clones, 85% to 90% of which are singletons. This specimen comes from a study of PD-1 blockade in classical Hodgkin lymphoma.

The material was peripheral blood mononuclear cells (PBMCs), obtained at baseline. This rearrangement joins TRBV2 to TRBJ1-5; 8 bases map to TRBD1. The sequence derives from a human donor with classical Hodgkin lymphoma. The CDR3 protein is CAGGQGRQPQHF. In DNA, the CDR3 is TGTGCCGGAGGACAGGGCCGTCAGCCCCAGCATTTT.